This passage covers 16 T cell receptor beta chains from one sample sequenced in a study of T cells in Graves' hyperthyroidism and ophthalmopathy. RNA transcripts yielded amplified TCR beta CDR3 regions. RT-PCR in the first round (using the HTBI primer set) targeted the TCR CDR3. TCRdb fed the multiplex PCR reads into MiXCR, producing one record per CDR3 protein. The table lists about 690,000 distinct CDR3 sequences, around 16% of them singletons. Sequenced input: blood. These receptors were taken from a man aged 50-59 years with Graves' hyperthyroidism.

This clonotype was observed once. The chain joins TRBV19 to TRBJ1-1; D not certain. V lost 8 bases to trimming and J lost 3 bases, with 16 bases between them. The CDR3 runs to 14 residues. Germline values: CDR1 LNHDA, CDR2 SQIVND (reference sequence). The CDR3: CASSLSGSYTEAFF. The CDR3 bases are TGTGCCAGTTCCCTTTCGGGCAGCTACACTGAAGCTTTCTTT.

The chain carries TRBV7-2 and TRBJ2-1; D not certain. Trimming took 5 bases from V and 8 from J, leaving 10 bases between them. The germline CDR1 and CDR2 sequences are SGHTA and FQGNSA. This CDR3 region has 12 residues. The CDR3 nucleotides are TGTGCCAGCAGCCAAGGGTTCGATGAGCAGTTCTTC. Its translation is CASSQGFDEQFF. Complete variable domain (other parts from reference TRBV7-2 and TRBJ2-1): GAGVSQSPSNKVTEKGKDVELRCDPISGHTALYWYRQSLGQGLEFLIYFQGNSAPDKSGLPSDRFSAERTGGSVSTLTIQRTQQEDSAVYLCASSQGFDEQFFGPGTRLTVL.

This rearrangement joins TRBV7-9 to TRBJ2-7, with D possibly being TRBD1 (6 bases). Germline CDR1 SEHNR, CDR2 FQNEAQ (reference sequence). The length of the CDR3 is 14 residues. V shed 2 bases and J shed 2 bases, with 10 bases lying between them. CDR3 DNA sequence: TGTGCCAGCAGCTTAAGGGACAAAGCCTACGAGCAGTACTTC. This encodes CASSLRDKAYEQYF.

The chain couples TRBV28 to TRBJ1-5; D not resolved. V lost 5 bases, J lost 0 bases, and 14 bases lay in between. CDR3 length equals 16 residues. CDR1 is MDHEN, CDR2 SYDVKM, per germline. The CDR3 spells CASSQSTSISNQPQHF. DNA of the CDR3: TGTGCCAGCAGTCAATCAACAAGTATTAGCAATCAGCCCCAGCATTTT.

The chain is built from TRBV6-5 and TRBJ2-7; 7 nucleotides agree with TRBD1. The length of the CDR3 is 15 residues. V trimming: 4 bases; J trimming: 3 bases; junction bases outside the gene matches: 9. The V gene's germline CDR1 is MNHEY and CDR2 SVGAGI. The CDR3 sequence: CASSLAGGQIYEQYF. CDR3 sequence (DNA): TGTGCCAGCAGTTTAGCAGGGGGACAGATCTACGAGCAGTACTTC.

The J gene is TRBJ2-1, the V gene TRBV6-1; the match to TRBD2 covers 11 bases. Germline V lookup: CDR1 MNHNS, CDR2 SASEGT. Trimming at V came to 6 bases and at J to 1 base, leaving 8 bases not matched to a gene. The CDR3 runs 17 residues. The CDR3 here is CASRTETSGISYNEQFF. The CDR3 DNA follows: TGTGCCAGCAGAACGGAGACTAGCGGGATATCCTACAATGAGCAGTTCTTC.

As for this clonotype: A much larger clone sits a single nucleotide away, making a read error possible. The CDR3 protein is CASSQDPHGFPYEQCF. DNA of the CDR3: TGTGCCAGCAGCCAAGATCCGCACGGATTCCCCTACGAGCAGTGCTTC. The chain employs TRBV3-1 and TRBJ2-7; D not certain. CDR3 length: 16 amino acids. Per germline, CDR1 LGHDT and CDR2 YNNKEL (reference sequence).

The gene calls are TRBV2 and TRBJ2-1; 7 bases map to TRBD2. CDR1 and CDR2 (germline): SNHLY, FYNNEI. The CDR3 has 16 residues. Unmatched junction bases numbered 15, after V lost 5 bases and J lost 8 bases. CDR3 sequence: CASSPLVTSLSDEQFF. CDR3 DNA sequence: TGTGCCAGCAGTCCCCTCGTGACTAGCCTATCGGATGAGCAGTTCTTC.

This clonotype was seen ten or more times. This chain joins TRBV7-2 and TRBJ2-2; TRBD2 matches at 7 bases. This CDR3 contains 17 residues. Trimming removed 4 bases from V and 4 bases from J; junction bases left unmatched: 12. Germline CDR1 SGHTA, CDR2 FQGNSA. The CDR3 sequence is CASSSGSTSDFTGELFF. Here the CDR3 DNA reads TGTGCCAGCAGCTCCGGATCCACTAGCGACTTCACCGGGGAGCTGTTTTTT.

This clonotype was detected only a few times. The rearrangement uses TRBV5-6 and TRBJ2-1, with D possibly called TRBD1 or TRBD2 (5 bases each). The V gene's germline CDR1 is SGHDT and CDR2 YYEEEE. There are 12 residues in the CDR3. V was cut by 4 bases and J by 10 bases, with 12 bases left in between. CDR3: CASSPSGTEQFF. The CDR3 DNA follows: TGTGCCAGCAGCCCCTCGGGGACCGAGCAGTTCTTC.

This clonotype turned up a few times. This chain uses TRBV29-1 with TRBJ2-1; D is perhaps TRBD2 (5 bases). Trimming took 5 bases from V and 0 from J, leaving 14 bases between them. CDR1 and CDR2 from the germline V gene are SQVTM and ANQGSEA. CDR3 length: 15 amino acids. Here the CDR3 reads CSVSPSGGSYNEQFF. The DNA of the CDR3 is TGCAGCGTTTCCCCCTCCGGAGGCTCCTACAATGAGCAGTTCTTC.

This sequence joins TRBV5-4 and TRBJ2-2; TRBD1 aligns across 9 bases. Losses at the gene ends were 4 bases for V and 4 bases for J; bases not matched to a gene: 8. From germline, CDR1 is SGHNT and CDR2 YYREEE (reference sequence). This CDR3 region has 16 residues. Here the CDR3 reads CASSRSRDRATGELFF. The CDR3 DNA follows: TGTGCCAGCAGCCGGAGCCGGGACAGGGCCACCGGGGAGCTGTTTTTT. The complete variable domain, with remaining parts taken from reference TRBV5-4 and TRBJ2-2, reads ETGVTQSPTHLIKTRGQQVTLRCSSQSGHNTVSWYQQALGQGPQFIFQYYREEENGRGNFPPRFSGLQFPNYSSELNVNALELDDSALYLCASSRSRDRATGELFFGEGSRLTVL.

The chain is built from TRBV19 and TRBJ2-5; 9 positions agree with TRBD1. Gene TRBJ2-1 matches the end of the DNA better, so the J call may be wrong. Germline V lookup: CDR1 LNHDA, CDR2 SQIVND (reference sequence). The CDR3 runs 14 residues. The CDR3, as DNA: TGTGCCAGTACAGGGACAGGGTTGGGGGAGACCCAGTTCTTC. It is translated as CASTGTGLGETQFF.

This clonotype showed up many times. The chain couples TRBV28 to TRBJ2-3; D is undetermined. V was clipped by 5 bases and J by 0 bases, with 21 bases between them. The CDR3 is 18 residues long. The germline gives CDR1 MDHEN, CDR2 SYDVKM. This CDR3 is CASSLSPRTGASTDTQYF. In DNA, the CDR3 is TGTGCCAGCAGTCTCTCCCCTAGGACGGGTGCTAGCACAGATACGCAGTATTTT.

V usage is TRBV24-1 and J usage is TRBJ2-1, with D tentatively TRBD2 (5 bases). Germline V gene lookup returns CDR1 KGHDR and CDR2 SFDVKD. The CDR3 covers 15 residues. V was clipped by 4 bases and J by 7 bases, with 16 bases between them. The CDR3 nucleotides read TGTGCCACCAGTGACACATTCGGGGTACGGAATGAGCAGTTCTTC. Translating it yields CATSDTFGVRNEQFF.

This clonotype showed up many times. The genes are TRBV7-9 and TRBJ2-2; D remains ambiguous. Trimming took 7 bases from V and 10 from J, leaving 1 base between them. Germline values: CDR1 SEHNR, CDR2 FQNEAQ (reference sequence). This CDR3 is 8 amino acids long. The CDR3 DNA reads TGTGCCAGCAAGGAGCTGTTTTTT. This encodes CASKELFF.